This T cell receptor (beta chain) emerged from a study of beta chain features in type 1 diabetes. Overall study findings and caveats: For Type 1 diabetes patients, all four CD4+ subsets carried TCRB CDR3s that were moderately but significantly shorter. The study found that naive, central memory and Treg TCRB repertoires appeared more similar in patients than in healthy donors.

This clone was seen ten or more times. The antigen is undetermined. Every bit of the isolated RNA underwent reverse transcription, so sequencing read expressed TCRB transcripts. Repertoires were generated with immunoSEQ multiplex PCR, while TCRdb's copy carries only in-frame clones and drops some. This repertoire shows some 190,000 clones, approximately 7.9% found once; its top ten account for roughly 0.5%. The ends were cut back, 0 bases at V and 7 bases at J, with 10 bases in the middle. The CDR3 totals 13 residues. Germline assignment: CDR1 GTSNPN and CDR2 SVGIG (reference sequence). Blood was drawn once from each donor into heparinised tubes. The draws averaged roughly 120 mL. Purities in excess of 95% were seen in all sorted populations.

The sequenced material came from central memory CD4+ T cells from blood. The J gene is TRBJ1-5, the V gene TRBV30; D remains ambiguous. The TCR was taken from a man younger than 35 with type 1 diabetes. The CDR3 protein is CAWSVRESQPQHF. The DNA for the CDR3 is TGTGCCTGGAGTGTCCGAGAATCCCAGCCCCAGCATTTT.